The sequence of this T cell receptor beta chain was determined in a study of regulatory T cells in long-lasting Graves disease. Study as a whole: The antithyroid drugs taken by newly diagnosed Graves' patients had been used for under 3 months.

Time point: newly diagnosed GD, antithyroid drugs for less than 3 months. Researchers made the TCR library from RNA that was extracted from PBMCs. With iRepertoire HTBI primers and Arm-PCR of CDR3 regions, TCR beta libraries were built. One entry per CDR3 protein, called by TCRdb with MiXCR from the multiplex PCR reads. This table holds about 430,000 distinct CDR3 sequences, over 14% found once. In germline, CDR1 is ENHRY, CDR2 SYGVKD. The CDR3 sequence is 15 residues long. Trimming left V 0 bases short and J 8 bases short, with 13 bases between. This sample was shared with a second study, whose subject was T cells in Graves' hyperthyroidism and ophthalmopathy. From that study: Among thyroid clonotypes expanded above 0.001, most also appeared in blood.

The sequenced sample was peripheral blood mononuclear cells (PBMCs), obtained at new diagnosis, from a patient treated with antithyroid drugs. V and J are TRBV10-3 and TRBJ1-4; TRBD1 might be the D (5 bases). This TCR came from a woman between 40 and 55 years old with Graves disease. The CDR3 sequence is CAISESGLPGEKLFF. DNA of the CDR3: TGTGCCATCAGTGAGTCTGGACTTCCAGGGGAAAAACTGTTTTTT.